Below are 10 T cell receptor beta chains sequenced from a single sample in a study of cytomegalovirus exposure and HLA in healthy donors. The PCR contained 60 Vbeta and 13 Jbeta primers. Clones were read by immunoSEQ multiplex PCR, and TCRdb kept only the in-frame ones, dropping some. The data hold 100,000 to 150,000 clones, with about 78% observed a single time. What was sequenced was PBMCs. These receptors were collected from a human donor in good health.

The J gene is TRBJ2-7, the V gene TRBV28; 7 bases align to TRBD1. Germline V gene data show CDR1 as MDHEN and CDR2 as SYDVKM. The V segment lost 7 bases and the J segment 3 bases; nucleotides outside the gene matches: 18. CDR3 length: 17 residues. CDR3 in DNA: TGTGCCAGCACCCCCCGAGGGGGCGCCCCCACTCACTACGAGCAGTACTTC. Translation: CASTPRGGAPTHYEQYF.

V gene TRBV19 combines with J gene TRBJ2-5, with D perhaps TRBD2 (7 bases). The CDR3 covers 16 residues. Trimming left V 3 bases short and J 4 bases short, with 18 bases between. The germline V gene encodes CDR1 LNHDA and CDR2 SQIVND (reference sequence). The CDR3 nucleotides are TGTGCCAGTAGTATGAATGGGGGGGGCGGGGGAGAGACCCAGTACTTC. Translation: CASSMNGGGGGETQYF.

This clone was seen a few times. The chain employs TRBV4-3 and TRBJ1-2; perhaps TRBD1 as D (5 bases). V lost 4 bases and J 4 bases, leaving 16 bases between the germline ends. This CDR3 contains 15 residues. Germline lookup yields CDR1 LGHNA and CDR2 YSLEER. Here the CDR3 DNA reads TGCGCCAGCAGCCGGACGCAGGGTGGCCTCTATGGCTACACCTTC. Its protein product is CASSRTQGGLYGYTF.

The V and J genes are TRBV4-3 and TRBJ2-7, with 8 bases aligning to TRBD1. CDR3 length equals 14 residues. Trimming removed 4 bases from V and 1 base from J; junction bases left unmatched: 3. Germline CDR1 LGHNA, CDR2 YSLEER. CDR3 nucleotide sequence: TGCGCCAGCAGCCGAGGGACAGGATCCTACGAGCAGTACTTC. It is translated as CASSRGTGSYEQYF.

This clone was counted between two and nine times. CDR3 residues: CASSIAGGGGWGEQFF. CDR3 DNA sequence: TGTGCCAGCAGCATAGCGGGAGGCGGGGGTTGGGGTGAGCAGTTCTTC. The chain employs TRBV27 and TRBJ2-1, with 10 bases that match TRBD2. Germline V gene lookup returns CDR1 MNHEY and CDR2 SMNVEV (reference sequence). The J segment lost 9 bases and the V segment lost 6 bases, leaving 14 bases of the junction unmatched. The CDR3 has 16 residues.

This clone was observed a handful of times. The rearrangement joins TRBV19 to TRBJ2-1, with TRBD2 matching 9 bases. The trim removed 4 bases at V and 5 bases at J, leaving 15 bases unmatched. CDR1 is LNHDA, CDR2 SQIVND, per germline (reference sequence). CDR3 length: 18 residues. The CDR3 loop reads CASSKLAGALLLDNEQFF. The DNA for the CDR3 is TGTGCCAGTAGTAAATTAGCGGGGGCCCTACTACTAGACAATGAGCAGTTCTTC.

The chain has TRBV6-5 and TRBJ2-7, with D possibly matching TRBD1 (6 bases). CDR1 is MNHEY, CDR2 SVGAGI, per germline. Trimming cost V 0 bases and J 4 bases, with 7 bases left between them. The CDR3 loop spans 13 amino acids. The CDR3 bases are TGTGCCAGCAGTTACTCGAGGGGGTACGAGCAGTACTTC. This gives the protein CASSYSRGYEQYF.

Worth noting for this clone: A read error may account for a junction end that differs from germline. Additional DNA sequences in this sample encode the identical CDR3. V and J are TRBV19 and TRBJ2-3, with TRBD1 matching 8 bases. From germline, CDR1 is LNHDA and CDR2 SQIVND (reference sequence). The CDR3 length is 16 residues. CDR3 sequence reads: CASSTGQGRNTDTQYF. The CDR3 DNA is TGCGCCAGTAGTACAGGACAGGGACGAAACACAGATACGCAGTATTTT.

This clone appeared once. CDR3 nucleotides: TGTGCCAGCAGCTTAAGCGGGGAGTCAACGGAGACCCAGTACTTC. Protein sequence: CASSLSGESTETQYF. The rearrangement links TRBV7-2 to TRBJ2-5; TRBD2 matches 7 bases. CDR1 and CDR2 from the germline V gene are SGHTA and FQGNSA. V dropped 2 bases and J dropped 5; count of bases not matched to a gene: 8. The CDR3 runs to 15 residues.

This chain connects TRBV4-3 to TRBJ1-1; 7 bases are a match to TRBD1. The germline V gene has CDR1 LGHNA and CDR2 YSLEER. J lost 5 bases, V lost 1 base, and 4 bases had no gene match. This CDR3 has 14 residues. CDR3 amino acids: CASSQGGGTTEAFF. CDR3 in DNA: TGCGCCAGCAGCCAAGGAGGGGGCACAACTGAAGCTTTCTTT.